This T cell receptor (beta chain) was sequenced during a study of human T cells and chemical hapten exposure. TCRdb reprocessed the RACE reads via MiXCR and lists one record per CDR3 protein. The sample has some 400,000 distinct CDR3 sequences, about 4.8% seen once. The V segment lost 6 bases and the J segment 6 bases; nucleotides outside the gene matches: 6. The CDR3 totals 16 residues. Germline CDR1 is MNHEY and CDR2 is SVGEGT. Whole-study findings and limits: PT1 expanded TCR numbers tracked positively with patch test score. Significantly greater numbers of large CDR3 similarity clusters came from expanded TCRs than from controls.

The time point was: patch test 1, 2 weeks after DPC sensitization. Treatment reported: therapeutic diphenylcyclopropenone sensitization with weekly scalp DPC. Blood draws preceded each patch test application. Whole blood that had not been fractionated was the source of extracted total RNA. This clonotype was seen ten or more times. Its target is not known. The receptor's source is a woman in her 50s with alopecia areata. Some clones in this sample may be carry-over from other donors' samples. The chain joins TRBV6-2 or TRBV6-3 to TRBJ2-1, with 15 bases matching TRBD2. Sequencing used whole blood, obtained in connection with sensitization to the hapten diphenylcyclopropenone (DPC). CDR3 protein: CASSPWTSGGGNEQFF. The CDR3 coding sequence is TGTGCCAGCAGCCCTTGGACTAGCGGGGGGGGCAATGAGCAGTTCTTC.